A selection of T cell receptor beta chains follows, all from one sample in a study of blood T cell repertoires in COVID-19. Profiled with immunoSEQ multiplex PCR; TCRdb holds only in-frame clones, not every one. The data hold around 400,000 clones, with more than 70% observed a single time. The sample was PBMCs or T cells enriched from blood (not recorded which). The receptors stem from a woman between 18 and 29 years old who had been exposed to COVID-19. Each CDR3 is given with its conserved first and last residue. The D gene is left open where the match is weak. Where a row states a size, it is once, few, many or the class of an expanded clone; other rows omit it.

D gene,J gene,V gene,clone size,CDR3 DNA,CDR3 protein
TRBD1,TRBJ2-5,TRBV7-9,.,TGTGCCAGCAGCCAAAGCCTCGGGACAGGGCAAGAGACCCAGTACTTC,CASSQSLGTGQETQYF
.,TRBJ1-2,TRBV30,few,TGTGCCTGGAGTAAAACCGGGATGTACTATGGCTACACCTTC,CAWSKTGMYYGYTF
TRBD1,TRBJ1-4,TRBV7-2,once,TGTGCCAGCAGCGACTACAGGGGGAGGAGGAATGAAAAACTGTTTTTT,CASSDYRGRRNEKLFF
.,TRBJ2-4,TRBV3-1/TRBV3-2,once,TGTGCCAGCAGCCCCTTCCCGGGAGCCAAAAACATTCAGTACTTC,CASSPFPGAKNIQYF
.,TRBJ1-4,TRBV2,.,TGTGCCAGCCGGTTGTATAATGAAAAACTGTTTTTT,CASRLYNEKLFF
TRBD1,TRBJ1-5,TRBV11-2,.,TGTGCCAGCAGCTTGGACAGGGAAAATCAGCCCCAGCATTTT,CASSLDRENQPQHF
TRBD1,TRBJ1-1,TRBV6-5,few,TGTGCCAGCAGTTCGGGACAGGGGTATCTGAACACTGAAGCTTTCTTT,CASSSGQGYLNTEAFF
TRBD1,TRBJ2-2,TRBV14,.,TGTGCCAGCAGCCAAAGCCTACTCCGGGACAGGGGGAGGGAGCTGTTTTTT,CASSQSLLRDRGRELFF
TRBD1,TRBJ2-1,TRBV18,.,TGTGCCAGCTCACCAGGCGACAGGGGATTATCAGGGGAGCAGTTCTTC,CASSPGDRGLSGEQFF
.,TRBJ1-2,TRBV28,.,TGTGCCAGCAGTTTGGTGGGCAGGGACTATGGCTACACCTTC,CASSLVGRDYGYTF
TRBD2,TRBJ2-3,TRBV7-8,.,TGTGCCAGCAGCATAGCGGGAGTACTGGCAGATACGCAGTATTTT,CASSIAGVLADTQYF
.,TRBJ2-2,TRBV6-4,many,TGTGCCAGCAGGGGTACTCTAGTCCCCGAGACCGGGGAGCTGTTTTTT,CASRGTLVPETGELFF
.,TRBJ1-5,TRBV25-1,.,TGTGCCAGCATTGGGAGGGCCGGAGCCCAGCATTTT,CASIGRAGAQHF
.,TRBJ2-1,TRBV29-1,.,TGCAGCGTTTTAACAGCCAATGAGCAGTTCTTC,CSVLTANEQFF
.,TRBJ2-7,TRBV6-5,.,TGTGCCAGCAGCGCGGGGCCTATCTACGAGCAGTACTTC,CASSAGPIYEQYF
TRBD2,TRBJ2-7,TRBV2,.,TGTGCCAGCAGTGGGACTAGCTTCGACGAGCAGTACTTC,CASSGTSFDEQYF
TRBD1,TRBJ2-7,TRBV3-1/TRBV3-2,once,TGTGCCAGCAGCCTCGTGGGACAGACCTACGAGCAGTACTTC,CASSLVGQTYEQYF
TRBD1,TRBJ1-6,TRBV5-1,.,TGCGCCAGCAGCTTGCTCCCACCTAGGCAGGGGGACAATTCACCCCTCCACTTT,CASSLLPPRQGDNSPLHF
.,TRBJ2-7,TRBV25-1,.,TGTGCCAGCAGTGAACCCAGTACGGGTTCCTACGAGCAGTACTTC,CASSEPSTGSYEQYF
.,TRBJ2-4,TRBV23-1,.,TGCGCCAGCAGTCAATCGACCGGACACCTCAGAAGGCTAGCCAAAAACATTCAGTACTTC,CASSQSTGHLRRLAKNIQYF
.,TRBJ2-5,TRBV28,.,TGTGCCAGCAGAGAGGCCCAAGAGACCCAGTACTTC,CASREAQETQYF
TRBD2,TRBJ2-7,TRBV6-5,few,TGTGCCACTCGGGGACTAGCGGGAGTCGACGAGCAGTACTTC,CATRGLAGVDEQYF
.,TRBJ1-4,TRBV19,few,TGTGCCAGTTCTTCCCTAAATGAAAAACTGTTTTTT,CASSSLNEKLFF
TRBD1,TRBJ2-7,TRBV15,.,TGTGCCACCAGCAGAGATCGCCCCGGACAGGGCCAAGGGGACGAGCAGTACTTC,CATSRDRPGQGQGDEQYF
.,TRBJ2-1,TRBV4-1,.,TGCGCCAGCAGCCAAGATCTAGGCTCCTACAATGAGCAGTTCTTC,CASSQDLGSYNEQFF
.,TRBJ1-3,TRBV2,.,TGTGCCAGCAGTGGGGGGGGATCGCCTGGAAACACCATATATTTT,CASSGGGSPGNTIYF
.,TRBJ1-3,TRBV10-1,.,TGCGCCACACAGGGAAGTGGAAACACCATATATTTT,CATQGSGNTIYF
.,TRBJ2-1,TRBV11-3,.,TGTGCCAGCAGCCGAATAACGACTACTTCCTACAATGAGCAGTTCTTC,CASSRITTTSYNEQFF
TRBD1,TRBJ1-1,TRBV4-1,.,TGCGCCAGCAGCCAAGGTAAAAGGGTGGGGACAGGAGCCATGAACACTGAAGCTTTCTTT,CASSQGKRVGTGAMNTEAFF
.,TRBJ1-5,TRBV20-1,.,TGCAGTGCTAGTGCCTATAGCAATCAGCCCCAGCATTTT,CSASAYSNQPQHF
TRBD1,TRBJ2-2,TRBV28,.,TGTGCCAGCAGTTTAAGGACAGGGCTGAGGACCGGGGAGCTGTTTTTT,CASSLRTGLRTGELFF
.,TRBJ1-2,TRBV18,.,TGTGCCAGCTCACCCCAGGGGCGGTATGGCTACACCTTC,CASSPQGRYGYTF
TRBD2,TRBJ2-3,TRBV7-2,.,TGTGCCAGCAGCTTAGCCGGACTAGCGGGAGCACGAGGGACAGATACGCAGTATTTT,CASSLAGLAGARGTDTQYF
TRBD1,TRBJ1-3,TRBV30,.,TGTGCCTGGAGTGGACAGACAGGGTCGGGGGGAAACACCATATATTTT,CAWSGQTGSGGNTIYF
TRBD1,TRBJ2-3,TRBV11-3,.,TGTGCCAGCAGCTCCGCCCCGGGACAGGGAACAGATACGCAGTATTTT,CASSSAPGQGTDTQYF
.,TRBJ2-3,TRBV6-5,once,TGTGCCAGCCAGGTTGGGTACACAGATACGCAGTATTTT,CASQVGYTDTQYF
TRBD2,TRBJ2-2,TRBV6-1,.,TGTGCCAGCAGTGAAGGGCCTACTAGCGGGGGGGCCTCGGCCGGGGAGCTGTTTTTT,CASSEGPTSGGASAGELFF
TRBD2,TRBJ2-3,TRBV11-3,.,TGTGCCAGCAGCTTAGGGCTAGCGGGAGATACGCAGTATTTT,CASSLGLAGDTQYF
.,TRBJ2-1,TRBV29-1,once,TGCAGCGTTACAGCCGGGACTGAGGCTAATGAGCAGTTCTTC,CSVTAGTEANEQFF
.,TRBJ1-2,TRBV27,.,TGTGCCAGCAGTTTAAGTCCCATGGGCAGTCTTAACTATGGCTACACCTTC,CASSLSPMGSLNYGYTF
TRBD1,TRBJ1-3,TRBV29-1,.,TGCAGCGCCGCGACAGGGGCGAACACCATATATTTT,CSAATGANTIYF